This T cell receptor (beta chain) was identified in a study of spatial heterogeneity in lung cancer. Whole-study findings and limits: Mutation counts in tumors were tracked by counts of expanded intratumoral alpha and beta TCRs. Beta chains had approximately 14% coverage of tumor T cells, and alpha chains had 6% to 7.5%.

Documented time point: sample taken at primary tumor resection. Some 72 TRACERx patients with early, untreated non-small cell lung cancer donated samples. In each case, whole RNA from tumor, nontumor lung or frozen PBMC was sequenced unsorted. TCRdb re-called the 5' RACE reads with MiXCR, one entry per CDR3 protein. The profile shows some 9,500 distinct CDR3 sequences, 14% of them singletons. This clonotype was observed at least ten times. Antigen unknown. The CDR3 covers 16 residues. CDR1 is MGHRA, CDR2 YSYEKL, per germline. Trimming took 6 bases from V and 12 from J, leaving 28 bases between them. This clonotype was obtained from a male donor with early-stage non-small cell lung cancer. The sequences come from lung tumor tissue, collected at surgery. The chain is built from TRBV4-1 and TRBJ2-3; D is possibly TRBD1 (6 bases). The CDR3 DNA follows: TGCGCCAGCAGTCAGAGCTGGGACACAGGCCGTCTAAACCAGTATTTT. Its translation is CASSQSWDTGRLNQYF.